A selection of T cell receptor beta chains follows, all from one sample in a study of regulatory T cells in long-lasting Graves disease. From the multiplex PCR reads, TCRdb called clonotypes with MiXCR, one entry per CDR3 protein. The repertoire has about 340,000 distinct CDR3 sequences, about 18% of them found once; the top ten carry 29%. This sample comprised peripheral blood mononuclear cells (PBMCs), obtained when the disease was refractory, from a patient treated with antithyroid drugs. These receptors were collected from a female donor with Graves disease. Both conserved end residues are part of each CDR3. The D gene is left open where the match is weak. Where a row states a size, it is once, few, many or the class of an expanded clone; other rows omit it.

TGCAGTGCCCTCGACCGGGAGGGTGAAAAACTGTTTTTT CSALDREGEKLFF 13 many TRBJ1-4 TRBV20-1 -
TGTGCCAGCAGTCGAAAGGGGGGGGTCCCCTACGAGCAGTACTTC CASSRKGGVPYEQYF 15 many TRBJ2-7 TRBV6-1 -
TGTGCCAGCAGTGACAACAGAGGAGAGACCCAGTACTTC CASSDNRGETQYF 13 many TRBJ2-5 TRBV2 -
TGTGCCAGCAGTTACTCGATGGGTTACAATGAGCAGTTCTTC CASSYSMGYNEQFF 14 once TRBJ2-1 TRBV6-2/TRBV6-3 -
TGCGCCAGCAGCCCAAGACAGGGGGCTTTGTCTGGGGCCAAAAACATTCAGTACTTC CASSPRQGALSGAKNIQYF 19 - TRBJ2-4 TRBV5-1 TRBD1
TGCAGTGCTACAGAAAGGGGGCGGGTTACTGAAGCTTTCTTT CSATERGRVTEAFF 14 - TRBJ1-1 TRBV20-1 TRBD1
TGCGCCAGCAACCAAGATCGGCAGAGCTCCTACGAGCAGTACTTC CASNQDRQSSYEQYF 15 - TRBJ2-7 TRBV4-3 -
TGTGCCACCAGCAGGACCCCGGGACAGGGGGCTTTAGGCTATGGCTACACCTTC CATSRTPGQGALGYGYTF 18 - TRBJ1-2 TRBV15 TRBD1
TGTGCCAGCAGCCTGGGGCGACAGGGGGCCTATGGCTACACCTTC CASSLGRQGAYGYTF 15 - TRBJ1-2 TRBV7-9 TRBD1
TGCGCCAGCAGCTTAAGGACAGGGGGCTCTAGGAGCTCCTACAATGAGCAGTTCTTC CASSLRTGGSRSSYNEQFF 19 - TRBJ2-1 TRBV5-1 TRBD1
TGTGCCAGTTCGACAGTAAGCAATCAGCCCCAGCATTTT CASSTVSNQPQHF 13 few TRBJ1-5 TRBV6-1 -
TGTGCCAGCAGCTGGAGCAGAGGGCCCTACGAGCAGTACTTC CASSWSRGPYEQYF 14 - TRBJ2-7 TRBV14 -
TGTGCCATCCGCGCAGGCGGCCAGGGCTATGGCTACACCTTC CAIRAGGQGYGYTF 14 many TRBJ1-2 TRBV10-3 -
TGCGCCAGCAGTGAAGAATTCGGTGGCGAGCAGTACTTC CASSEEFGGEQYF 13 - TRBJ2-7 TRBV10-1 -
TGTGCCAGCAGCAAAGACCTAGCGGGGGTCGAGACCCAGTACTTC CASSKDLAGVETQYF 15 many TRBJ2-5 TRBV7-2 TRBD2
TGTGCCAGTAGTGCCGGGCCCGAGGGGGCCTATGGCTACACCTTC CASSAGPEGAYGYTF 15 few TRBJ1-2 TRBV19 TRBD1
TGTGCCAGCAGCTCCAGGGGTGAAAAACTGTTTTTT CASSSRGEKLFF 12 many TRBJ1-4 TRBV28 -
TGTGCCAGCAGCATGATACAGGGTTCCTCCTACGAGCAGTACTTC CASSMIQGSSYEQYF 15 many TRBJ2-7 TRBV11-2 -
TGTGCCATCAGTGAGCGTAAAGGGGGCGATGATACGCAGTATTTT CAISERKGGDDTQYF 15 - TRBJ2-3 TRBV10-3 TRBD1